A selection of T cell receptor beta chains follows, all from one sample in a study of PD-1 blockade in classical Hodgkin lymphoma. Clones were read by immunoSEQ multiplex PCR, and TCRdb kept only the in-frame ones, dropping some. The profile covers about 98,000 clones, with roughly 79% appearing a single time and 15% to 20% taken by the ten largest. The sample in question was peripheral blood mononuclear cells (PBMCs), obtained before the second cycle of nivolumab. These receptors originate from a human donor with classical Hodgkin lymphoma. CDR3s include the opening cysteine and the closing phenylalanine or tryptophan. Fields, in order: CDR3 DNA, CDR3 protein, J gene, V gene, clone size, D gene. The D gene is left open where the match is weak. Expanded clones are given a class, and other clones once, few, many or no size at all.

CDR3 DNA: TGTGCCAGCAGCCTGGGGACTAGCGGGCCGGGGGCAGATACGCAGTATTTT; CDR3 protein: CASSLGTSGPGADTQYF; J gene: TRBJ2-3; V gene: TRBV27; clone size: -; D gene: TRBD2
CDR3 DNA: TGTGCCAGCAGTGAGGACCCCCTGAGAGCGAGGTGGGGAGATACGCAGTATTTT; CDR3 protein: CASSEDPLRARWGDTQYF; J gene: TRBJ2-3; V gene: TRBV6-1; clone size: -; D gene: -
CDR3 DNA: TGTGCCAGTAGTATATCCGGACTAGCGGCCTACGAGCAGTACTTC; CDR3 protein: CASSISGLAAYEQYF; J gene: TRBJ2-7; V gene: TRBV19; clone size: -; D gene: TRBD2
CDR3 DNA: TGTGCCAGCAGCCCGAGGGGGGGGTCCTATGGCTACACCTTC; CDR3 protein: CASSPRGGSYGYTF; J gene: TRBJ1-2; V gene: TRBV6-6; clone size: few; D gene: -
CDR3 DNA: TGCGCCAGCACTAGCCAAATGAACACTGAAGCTTTCTTT; CDR3 protein: CASTSQMNTEAFF; J gene: TRBJ1-1; V gene: TRBV10-1; clone size: -; D gene: -
CDR3 DNA: TGTGCCAGCAGCCCGACTAGCGGCGATGAGCAGTTCTTC; CDR3 protein: CASSPTSGDEQFF; J gene: TRBJ2-1; V gene: TRBV7-9; clone size: -; D gene: TRBD2
CDR3 DNA: TGCGCCAGCAGCCCGCTAGCGGGAGTGATAGCTGATACGCAGTATTTT; CDR3 protein: CASSPLAGVIADTQYF; J gene: TRBJ2-3; V gene: TRBV4-1; clone size: -; D gene: TRBD2
CDR3 DNA: TGTGCCAGCAGTCCGACCGCTCCCGGGGGAGCTTTCTTT; CDR3 protein: CASSPTAPGGAFF; J gene: TRBJ1-1; V gene: TRBV6-1; clone size: -; D gene: -
CDR3 DNA: TGTGCCAGCAGTCCCCGCCCATCTCCCCACGAGCAGTACTTC; CDR3 protein: CASSPRPSPHEQYF; J gene: TRBJ2-7; V gene: TRBV27; clone size: -; D gene: -
CDR3 DNA: TGTGCCAGTAGCGGGACAGGGGACCCACACAATGAGCAGTTCTTC; CDR3 protein: CASSGTGDPHNEQFF; J gene: TRBJ2-1; V gene: TRBV19; clone size: -; D gene: TRBD1
CDR3 DNA: TGTGCCAGCAGCCCACGAGGGGAGGGCCCTGACATTCAGTACTTC; CDR3 protein: CASSPRGEGPDIQYF; J gene: TRBJ2-4; V gene: TRBV7-8; clone size: -; D gene: TRBD2
CDR3 DNA: TGTGCCAGCAGGACCTTGAGCGGGAGGGCCTACGAGCAGTACTTC; CDR3 protein: CASRTLSGRAYEQYF; J gene: TRBJ2-7; V gene: TRBV28; clone size: few; D gene: TRBD2
CDR3 DNA: TGTGCCTGGGGACTTTCCTCTGGAAACACCATATATTTT; CDR3 protein: CAWGLSSGNTIYF; J gene: TRBJ1-3; V gene: TRBV30; clone size: few; D gene: -
CDR3 DNA: TGTGCCTGGAGTGTAATGGGGGGCCCGGCCTACGAGCAGTACTTC; CDR3 protein: CAWSVMGGPAYEQYF; J gene: TRBJ2-7; V gene: TRBV30; clone size: once; D gene: -
CDR3 DNA: TGTGCCAGCAGTTCAGGAGCGGGAGGGTCCCAAGAGACCCAGTACTTC; CDR3 protein: CASSSGAGGSQETQYF; J gene: TRBJ2-5; V gene: TRBV28; clone size: -; D gene: TRBD2
CDR3 DNA: TGTGCCAGCCACCGGCAGGGGGCTCACGAGCAGTACTTC; CDR3 protein: CASHRQGAHEQYF; J gene: TRBJ2-7; V gene: TRBV6-1; clone size: -; D gene: TRBD1
CDR3 DNA: TGTGCCAGCAGCCCCTATAGGCGGACCGGGGAGCTGTTTTTT; CDR3 protein: CASSPYRRTGELFF; J gene: TRBJ2-2; V gene: TRBV7-2; clone size: -; D gene: -
CDR3 DNA: TGTGCCAGCAGAGAGGGGACACCCCGAGCTTTCTTT; CDR3 protein: CASREGTPRAFF; J gene: TRBJ1-1; V gene: TRBV2; clone size: -; D gene: -
CDR3 DNA: TGTGCCACCGGAGGGGTGTACAATGAGCAGTTCTTC; CDR3 protein: CATGGVYNEQFF; J gene: TRBJ2-1; V gene: TRBV10-3; clone size: -; D gene: -
CDR3 DNA: TGTGCCAGCAGTGAAGAGGGGTCAGCTACAAATGAGCAGTTCTTC; CDR3 protein: CASSEEGSATNEQFF; J gene: TRBJ2-1; V gene: TRBV6-1; clone size: once; D gene: -
CDR3 DNA: TGTGCCAGCAGCTTAACCGCCGGGACGCTCTACGAGCAGTACTTC; CDR3 protein: CASSLTAGTLYEQYF; J gene: TRBJ2-7; V gene: TRBV7-2; clone size: few; D gene: -
CDR3 DNA: TGTGCCATCAGTGAGGGACTAGCGGGAGTGGGGACGCAGTATTTT; CDR3 protein: CAISEGLAGVGTQYF; J gene: TRBJ2-3; V gene: TRBV10-3; clone size: -; D gene: TRBD2
CDR3 DNA: TGCGCCAGCAGCCAGGAAGGGACTAGCGGGGGTGGTTGGCAGTTCTTC; CDR3 protein: CASSQEGTSGGGWQFF; J gene: TRBJ2-1; V gene: TRBV4-1; clone size: -; D gene: TRBD2
CDR3 DNA: TGTGCCAGTAGCAAGGCGGCGGGCGGGGAGCTGTTTTTT; CDR3 protein: CASSKAAGGELFF; J gene: TRBJ2-2; V gene: TRBV19; clone size: few; D gene: -
CDR3 DNA: TGTGCCAGCAGACCGGGACTAGAGGTCACAGATACGCAGTATTTT; CDR3 protein: CASRPGLEVTDTQYF; J gene: TRBJ2-3; V gene: TRBV2; clone size: -; D gene: TRBD2
CDR3 DNA: TGTGCCATCAGTGAGTCGTTTAGCCACTACAATGAGCAGTTCTTC; CDR3 protein: CAISESFSHYNEQFF; J gene: TRBJ2-1; V gene: TRBV10-3; clone size: once; D gene: -
CDR3 DNA: TGTGCCAGCAGCCCGACTCAGCCGGGTGAGACCCAGTACTTC; CDR3 protein: CASSPTQPGETQYF; J gene: TRBJ2-5; V gene: TRBV5-4; clone size: -; D gene: -
CDR3 DNA: TGTGCCAGTAGTATCGCTAGCGGAGGAGGTACAGATACGCAGTATTTT; CDR3 protein: CASSIASGGGTDTQYF; J gene: TRBJ2-3; V gene: TRBV19; clone size: -; D gene: TRBD2
CDR3 DNA: TGCGCCAGCAGCTTGGCCAGTGGCGGGTCTGGGGCCAACGTCCTGACTTTC; CDR3 protein: CASSLASGGSGANVLTF; J gene: TRBJ2-6; V gene: TRBV5-1; clone size: -; D gene: -
CDR3 DNA: TGTGCCAGCAGCCCGGACCCGACCACCGGGGAGCTGTTTTTT; CDR3 protein: CASSPDPTTGELFF; J gene: TRBJ2-2; V gene: TRBV11-3; clone size: -; D gene: -
CDR3 DNA: TGTGCCAGTAAAGGGACTAATTTCTACGAGCAGTACTTC; CDR3 protein: CASKGTNFYEQYF; J gene: TRBJ2-7; V gene: TRBV6-5; clone size: -; D gene: TRBD2
CDR3 DNA: TGCGCCAGCAGCTTGGGGCAGGGGACCGGGGAGCTGTTTTTT; CDR3 protein: CASSLGQGTGELFF; J gene: TRBJ2-2; V gene: TRBV5-1; clone size: few; D gene: -
CDR3 DNA: TGCGCCAGCAGCTTGGTCGCAGGGGGGTACAATGAGCAGTTCTTC; CDR3 protein: CASSLVAGGYNEQFF; J gene: TRBJ2-1; V gene: TRBV5-1; clone size: -; D gene: -
CDR3 DNA: TGCGCCAGCAGCCAAGGGACAGCCCTGGAATCCTATGGCTACACCTTC; CDR3 protein: CASSQGTALESYGYTF; J gene: TRBJ1-2; V gene: TRBV5-1; clone size: once; D gene: TRBD1
CDR3 DNA: TGTGCCAGCAGCGTTGGTAGGGGATCAGAAGCTTTCTTT; CDR3 protein: CASSVGRGSEAFF; J gene: TRBJ1-1; V gene: TRBV9; clone size: few; D gene: -
CDR3 DNA: TGCGCCAGCAGCTTGGCCTCGGGACTAGCGTTCAATGAGCAGTTCTTC; CDR3 protein: CASSLASGLAFNEQFF; J gene: TRBJ2-1; V gene: TRBV5-1; clone size: -; D gene: TRBD2
CDR3 DNA: TGTGCCATCAGTGATAGGGGAGCCACCGGGGAGCTGTTTTTT; CDR3 protein: CAISDRGATGELFF; J gene: TRBJ2-2; V gene: TRBV10-3; clone size: -; D gene: -
CDR3 DNA: TGTGCCAGCAGCTTAGCTTCTCAGAGTCAGTACTTC; CDR3 protein: CASSLASQSQYF; J gene: TRBJ2-7; V gene: TRBV7-2; clone size: -; D gene: -
CDR3 DNA: TGTGCCAGCAGCTCTCGGACTAGTTCTGGTGAGCAGTTCTTC; CDR3 protein: CASSSRTSSGEQFF; J gene: TRBJ2-1; V gene: TRBV7-2; clone size: -; D gene: TRBD2
CDR3 DNA: TGTGCCACCAGCCCACGCGGGGGCGGGAGTGCAGATACGCAGTATTTT; CDR3 protein: CATSPRGGGSADTQYF; J gene: TRBJ2-3; V gene: TRBV15; clone size: -; D gene: -
CDR3 DNA: TGTGCCAGCAGCAAACTAGCGGGAGGTGCAGATACGCAGTATTTT; CDR3 protein: CASSKLAGGADTQYF; J gene: TRBJ2-3; V gene: TRBV11-1; clone size: -; D gene: TRBD2
CDR3 DNA: TGTGCCAGCCAGATCGGGGGTATGAGGATTGAAAAACTGTTTTTT; CDR3 protein: CASQIGGMRIEKLFF; J gene: TRBJ1-4; V gene: TRBV2; clone size: -; D gene: -
CDR3 DNA: TGCAGCGTTGTAGGGGGGGGCGATCTTGGCACAGATACGCAGTATTTT; CDR3 protein: CSVVGGGDLGTDTQYF; J gene: TRBJ2-3; V gene: TRBV29-1; clone size: -; D gene: -
CDR3 DNA: TGTGCCAGCAGCTTAGATGGGTTTGAAGCTTTCTTT; CDR3 protein: CASSLDGFEAFF; J gene: TRBJ1-1; V gene: TRBV11-1; clone size: -; D gene: -
CDR3 DNA: TGTGCCAGCAGCGGACAGGGGTCCGCCTATGGCTACACCTTC; CDR3 protein: CASSGQGSAYGYTF; J gene: TRBJ1-2; V gene: TRBV6-6; clone size: -; D gene: TRBD1
CDR3 DNA: TGTGCCAGCAGCTTGGCGGGTGGCAATGAGCAGTTCTTC; CDR3 protein: CASSLAGGNEQFF; J gene: TRBJ2-1; V gene: TRBV5-4; clone size: -; D gene: -
CDR3 DNA: TGCGCCAGCAGCGCGGGACTAGCGGGAGGGTCAGATACGCAGTATTTT; CDR3 protein: CASSAGLAGGSDTQYF; J gene: TRBJ2-3; V gene: TRBV5-1; clone size: -; D gene: TRBD2
CDR3 DNA: TGCGCCAGCAGCATAGGACAGGGGGCAGATGAGCAGTTCTTC; CDR3 protein: CASSIGQGADEQFF; J gene: TRBJ2-1; V gene: TRBV5-1; clone size: -; D gene: TRBD1
CDR3 DNA: TGTGCCAGCACGGTTCTTGGCGAGCAGTACTTC; CDR3 protein: CASTVLGEQYF; J gene: TRBJ2-7; V gene: TRBV6-1; clone size: -; D gene: -
CDR3 DNA: TGTGCCAGCAGCCTAAGGGGGGCGGGTCCTATCGCGCAGTACTTC; CDR3 protein: CASSLRGAGPIAQYF; J gene: TRBJ2-7; V gene: TRBV2; clone size: -; D gene: -
CDR3 DNA: TGTGCCATCAGGTTAGCGGGAGTGTCAGATACGCAGTATTTT; CDR3 protein: CAIRLAGVSDTQYF; J gene: TRBJ2-3; V gene: TRBV10-3; clone size: -; D gene: TRBD2
CDR3 DNA: TGTGCCAGCAGCGAAGGAAACCGGCCTCGCGGGGGTCACGAGCAGTACTTC; CDR3 protein: CASSEGNRPRGGHEQYF; J gene: TRBJ2-7; V gene: TRBV5-7; clone size: -; D gene: TRBD2
CDR3 DNA: TGTGCCAGCAGCCTCCGGGCGGGAGGGCTCGGAAACACCATATATTTT; CDR3 protein: CASSLRAGGLGNTIYF; J gene: TRBJ1-3; V gene: TRBV7-9; clone size: -; D gene: -
CDR3 DNA: TGTGCCAGCAGCCAAGCGGACAAACAAGAGACCCAGTACTTC; CDR3 protein: CASSQADKQETQYF; J gene: TRBJ2-5; V gene: TRBV4-2; clone size: -; D gene: -
CDR3 DNA: TGTGCCAGTCTACTAGCGGGAGGGGATACGCAGTATTTT; CDR3 protein: CASLLAGGDTQYF; J gene: TRBJ2-3; V gene: TRBV19; clone size: -; D gene: TRBD2
CDR3 DNA: TGCAGCGTGGACGACACAGATACGCAGTATTTT; CDR3 protein: CSVDDTDTQYF; J gene: TRBJ2-3; V gene: TRBV29-1; clone size: -; D gene: -
CDR3 DNA: TGTGCCAGTAGTCCCCGGGACAGGGACAACACTGAAGCTTTCTTT; CDR3 protein: CASSPRDRDNTEAFF; J gene: TRBJ1-1; V gene: TRBV19; clone size: -; D gene: TRBD1
CDR3 DNA: TGTGCCAGCAGCCCATGGGGACAGAGTAATGAAAAACTGTTTTTT; CDR3 protein: CASSPWGQSNEKLFF; J gene: TRBJ1-4; V gene: TRBV7-8; clone size: -; D gene: TRBD1